Below are 24 T cell receptor beta chains sequenced from a single sample in a study of blood T cell repertoires in COVID-19. Method: immunoSEQ multiplex PCR; TCRdb's copy keeps in-frame clones and lacks some. The table shows about 210,000 clones, with 80% to 90% occurring only once. Specimen: PBMCs or T cells enriched from blood (not recorded which). These receptors all stem from a young woman who had recovered from COVID-19.

This clone was recorded only once. The rearrangement joins TRBV12-5 to TRBJ2-3; 10 bases align to TRBD2. The CDR3 is 16 amino acids. The germline CDR1 and CDR2 sequences are LGHNT and FRNRAP. V was pared by 5 bases and J by 0 bases, with 5 bases of the junction left unmatched. The CDR3 region has the DNA TGTGCTAGTGGTCAGATAGCGGGGGGTAGCACAGATACGCAGTATTTT. Encoded protein: CASGQIAGGSTDTQYF.

The rearrangement links TRBV28 to TRBJ1-3; tentatively, D is TRBD1 (5 bases). V was clipped by 6 bases and J by 0 bases, with 12 bases between them. CDR3 size: 15 residues. Germline V CDR1 and CDR2: MDHEN, SYDVKM. Here the CDR3 reads CASRVGENSGNTIYF. For the CDR3, the DNA is TGTGCCAGCAGGGTAGGGGAAAACTCTGGAAACACCATATATTTT.

The V gene is TRBV13, the J gene TRBJ2-5, with 8 bases aligning to TRBD1. V lost 5 bases and J lost 3; bases outside the gene matches: 11. The V gene's germline CDR1 is PRHDT and CDR2 FYEKMQ (reference sequence). The CDR3 is 16 residues long. This CDR3 is CASSIPGTGDKETQYF. The CDR3 nucleotides are TGTGCCAGCAGCATCCCCGGGACAGGAGATAAAGAGACCCAGTACTTC.

In its sample, this clone was seen once. This chain joins TRBV5-1 and TRBJ2-5, with TRBD1 matching 9 bases. CDR1 and CDR2 (germline): SGHRS, YFSETQ. The CDR3 is 15 residues long. V lost 2 bases to trimming and J lost 5 bases; unmatched junction nucleotides: 7. CDR3 DNA sequence: TGCGCCAGCAGCTTTGGGGACAGGGCGCAGGAGACCCAGTACTTC. Its protein is CASSFGDRAQETQYF.

The chain carries TRBV10-3 and TRBJ2-7; TRBD1 aligns across 7 bases. The length of the CDR3 is 11 residues. V lost 10 bases and J lost 7; bases outside the gene matches: 7. In germline, CDR1 is ENHRY, CDR2 SYGVKD. CDR3 sequence reads: CATVGGYEQYF. As DNA, the CDR3 is TGTGCCACCGTAGGGGGCTATGAGCAGTACTTC.

This clone was seen more than once but under ten times. The chain has TRBV25-1 and TRBJ2-3; D is perhaps TRBD1 (6 bases). The CDR3 runs 14 residues. V gave up 5 bases and J gave up 2 bases, with 11 bases separating them. Germline V gene data show CDR1 as MGHDK and CDR2 as SYGVNS. This chain's CDR3 is CASSPTGTTDTQYF. CDR3 sequence (DNA): TGTGCCAGCAGTCCTACAGGGACCACAGATACGCAGTATTTT. Variable domain in full (rest from reference TRBV25-1 and TRBJ2-3): EADIYQTPRYLVIGTGKKITLECSQTMGHDKMYWYQQDPGMELHLIHYSYGVNSTEKGDLSSESTVSRIRTEHFPLTLESARPSHTSQYLCASSPTGTTDTQYFGPGTRLTVL.

The chain is built from TRBV15 and TRBJ1-5, with D tentatively TRBD1 (6 bases). Trimming stripped 5 bases from V and 3 bases from J, with 8 bases between. From germline, CDR1 is LNHNV and CDR2 YYDKDF (reference sequence). CDR3 size: 13 residues. The CDR3 coding sequence is TGTGCCACCAGCCGACAGGACAATCAGCCCCAGCATTTT. Amino acids: CATSRQDNQPQHF.

This clone has only a few counts. The sample holds other DNA sequences that translate to the same CDR3. The chain joins TRBV11-2 to TRBJ1-2, with D possibly being TRBD1 (6 bases). V was pared by 0 bases and J by 5 bases, with 7 bases between. The CDR3 consists of 13 residues. From germline, CDR1 is SGHAT and CDR2 FQNNGV. CDR3 sequence (DNA): TGTGCCAGCAGCTTAGACAGGGGTTATGGCTACACCTTC. Translating it yields CASSLDRGYGYTF.

The chain has TRBV30 and TRBJ1-2; D not certain. The CDR3 is 13 residues long. Trimming removed 0 bases at V and 4 bases at J, with 9 bases between. Per germline, CDR1 GTSNPN and CDR2 SVGIG (reference sequence). The CDR3 DNA is TGTGCCTGGAGTGTCGACTCTGGCTATGGCTACACCTTC. It translates to CAWSVDSGYGYTF.

The CDR3 reads CASSRGTGYEKLFF. CDR3 DNA: TGTGCCAGCAGCCGGGGGACAGGGTATGAAAAACTGTTTTTT. This chain connects TRBV7-9 to TRBJ1-4, with TRBD1 matching 9 bases. After removal of 5 bases from V and 6 bases from J, the junction contained 4 bases not matched to a gene. CDR3 size: 14 residues. Looked up from germline, CDR1 is SEHNR and CDR2 is FQNEAQ (reference sequence).

This rearrangement joins TRBV3-1 (or the pseudogene TRBV3-2) to TRBJ1-4, with 7 bases fitting TRBD1. The CDR3 loop spans 14 amino acids. Germline lookup yields CDR1 LGHDT and CDR2 YNNKEL (reference sequence). Trimming took 6 bases from V and 5 from J; bases not matched to a gene: 6. CDR3: CASRRQGGNEKLFF. Here the CDR3 DNA reads TGTGCCAGCAGACGACAGGGCGGGAATGAAAAACTGTTTTTT.

The J gene is TRBJ2-5, the V gene TRBV5-6; 8 positions agree with TRBD2. Germline trimming cut 3 bases from V and 2 bases from J; bases unmatched to any gene: 9. The germline CDR1 and CDR2 sequences are SGHDT and YYEEEE. There are 16 residues in the CDR3. The CDR3 is CASSSLGGAGQETQYF. Here the CDR3 DNA reads TGTGCCAGCAGCTCCCTCGGGGGGGCAGGGCAAGAGACCCAGTACTTC. The full variable domain, rest sourced from reference TRBV5-6 and TRBJ2-5, is DAGVTQSPTHLIKTRGQQVTLRCSPKSGHDTVSWYQQALGQGPQFIFQYYEEEERQRGNFPDRFSGHQFPNYSSELNVNALLLGDSALYLCASSSLGGAGQETQYFGPGTRLLVL.

The chain employs TRBV4-1 and TRBJ1-3; 10 bases are shared with TRBD1. This CDR3 spans 17 amino acids. Germline V gives CDR1 MGHRA, CDR2 YSYEKL. J gave up 2 bases and V 1 base, and 5 bases lay outside the gene matches. CDR3: CASSQGHDRGPGNTIYF. The DNA for the CDR3 is TGCGCCAGCAGCCAAGGACATGACAGGGGGCCTGGAAACACCATATATTTT.

The genes are TRBV3-1 (or the pseudogene TRBV3-2) and TRBJ1-4; D gene uncertain. This CDR3 contains 14 residues. From germline, CDR1 is LGHDT and CDR2 YNNKEL (reference sequence). V lost 2 bases to trimming and J lost 8 bases, with 12 bases between them. CDR3 in DNA: TGTGCCAGCAGCCAAAGAGGGAGAGGAGAAAAACTGTTTTTT. Its translation: CASSQRGRGEKLFF.

In its sample, this clone was seen a few times. The J gene is TRBJ1-6, the V gene TRBV28; 7 bases align to TRBD1. The V segment lost 4 bases and the J segment 10 bases; nucleotides outside the gene matches: 13. The CDR3 is made up of 16 amino acids. Germline V gives CDR1 MDHEN, CDR2 SYDVKM. This CDR3 is CASSSTQGGYASPLHF. The CDR3 DNA follows: TGTGCCAGCAGTTCGACCCAGGGGGGTTACGCATCACCCCTCCACTTT. The full variable domain, with the rest looked up from reference TRBV28 and TRBJ1-6, is DVKVTQSSRYLVKRTGEKVFLECVQDMDHENMFWYRQDPGLGLRLIYFSYDVKMKEKGDIPEGYSVSREKKERFSLILESASTNQTSMYLCASSSTQGGYASPLHFGNGTRLTVT.

The V and J genes are TRBV4-1 and TRBJ2-1; 7 bases are shared with TRBD2. Losses at the gene ends were 4 bases for V and 1 base for J; bases not matched to a gene: 10. CDR1 is MGHRA, CDR2 YSYEKL, per germline. There are 17 residues in the CDR3. DNA for the CDR3: TGCGCCAGCAGCCCATCTAGGGAGGGGACGTCCTACAATGAGCAGTTCTTC. Protein sequence: CASSPSREGTSYNEQFF.

This chain uses TRBV19 with TRBJ1-4; D might be TRBD1 (5 bases). From germline, CDR1 is LNHDA and CDR2 SQIVND (reference sequence). Trimming shortened V by 3 bases and J by 4 bases, and 9 bases separated the two germline ends. CDR3 length equals 14 residues. The CDR3 sequence: CASSMTGVNEKLFF. The CDR3 DNA is TGTGCCAGTAGTATGACGGGGGTTAATGAAAAACTGTTTTTT.

This chain links TRBV5-4 with TRBJ2-5, with TRBD2 matching 10 bases. Germline V gene data show CDR1 as SGHNT and CDR2 as YYREEE (reference sequence). The J segment lost 1 base and the V segment lost 0 bases, leaving 6 bases of the junction unmatched. This CDR3 is 17 amino acids long. CDR3 amino acids: CASSLAPSGGGQETQYF. The CDR3 DNA sequence: TGTGCCAGCAGCTTGGCTCCTAGCGGGGGAGGCCAAGAGACCCAGTACTTC.

The CDR3 sequence is CSVPDGGAFF. The CDR3 nucleotides are TGCAGCGTTCCGGATGGGGGGGCTTTCTTT. V gene TRBV29-1 combines with J gene TRBJ1-1; D might be TRBD1 (5 bases). This CDR3 is built from 10 residues. Germline V lookup: CDR1 SQVTM, CDR2 ANQGSEA. Trimming left V 5 bases short and J 11 bases short, with 12 bases between.

This sequence joins TRBV13 and TRBJ1-1; 11 nucleotides match TRBD1. Germline V CDR1 and CDR2: PRHDT, FYEKMQ (reference sequence). J lost 5 bases, V lost 5 bases, and 4 bases had no gene match. This CDR3 contains 14 residues. Written as DNA, the CDR3 is TGTGCCAGCAGCACCCGGGACAGGGGGACTGAAGCTTTCTTT. Amino acid sequence: CASSTRDRGTEAFF.

The chain uses TRBV5-1 and TRBJ1-2; TRBD1 might be the D (6 bases). The length of the CDR3 is 13 residues. V was shortened by 0 bases and J by 6 bases, with 9 bases between the two germline ends. The germline V gene has CDR1 SGHRS and CDR2 YFSETQ. The CDR3 loop is CASSLAGVNGYTF. The DNA of the CDR3 is TGCGCCAGCAGCTTGGCAGGGGTGAATGGCTACACCTTC.

The rearrangement joins TRBV3-1 (or the pseudogene TRBV3-2) to TRBJ1-1, with D perhaps TRBD1 (5 bases). The length of the CDR3 is 14 residues. The V gene lost 1 base and the J gene lost 5 bases, with 11 bases spanning the gap. CDR1 and CDR2 from the germline V gene are LGHDT and YNNKEL (reference sequence). Written as DNA, the CDR3 is TGTGCCAGCAGCCAAGCCCAGGGTAGTACTGAAGCTTTCTTT. Residues: CASSQAQGSTEAFF.

This clone was seen once. CDR3 sequence (DNA): TGTGCCAGCAGCCAAGTTCCCTTCTATGGCTACACCTTC. This gives the protein CASSQVPFYGYTF. The chain is built from TRBV14 and TRBJ1-2; D is unclear. Germline V gene data show CDR1 as SGHDN and CDR2 as FVKESK. V shed 1 base and J shed 4 bases, with 7 bases lying between them. This CDR3 has 13 amino acids.

This clone occurred once. The rearrangement links TRBV11-2 to TRBJ2-7, with TRBD2 as a possible D gene (5 bases). CDR3 length: 17 amino acids. Germline V lookup: CDR1 SGHAT, CDR2 FQNNGV. V was pared by 0 bases and J by 7 bases, with 22 bases between. The CDR3 protein is CASSLDRRLAALGEQYF. DNA for the CDR3: TGTGCCAGCAGCTTAGATAGGAGGCTAGCTGCCTTAGGAGAGCAGTACTTC. Drawing the rest from reference TRBV11-2 and TRBJ2-7, the complete variable domain is EAGVAQSPRYKIIEKRQSVAFWCNPISGHATLYWYQQILGQGPKLLIQFQNNGVVDDSQLPKDRFSAERLKGVDSTLKIQPAKLEDSAVYLCASSLDRRLAALGEQYFGPGTRLTVT.